The rows below give T cell receptor beta chains drawn from one sample of a study of cytomegalovirus exposure and HLA in healthy donors. Clones were read by immunoSEQ multiplex PCR, and TCRdb kept only the in-frame ones, dropping some. The sample records roughly 100,000 clones, 86% being singletons. Sequencing was done on a sample of PBMCs. Receptors were obtained from a woman under 30 in good health and CMV-seropositive. Each CDR3 is given with its conserved first and last residue. The D gene is left open where the match is weak. The size entry is marked missing in some rows and otherwise reads once, few, many or a size class.

d_call clone_size j_call v_call cdr3_aa cdr3_nt
TRBD2 - TRBJ2-5 TRBV2 CASLGRTPGGSEETQYF TGTGCCAGCCTAGGGCGCACCCCGGGAGGGTCCGAAGAGACCCAGTACTTC
- - TRBJ1-2 TRBV6-5 CASSYLGRGHYGYTF TGTGCCAGCAGTTACCTCGGCAGGGGCCACTATGGCTACACCTTC
- - TRBJ1-1 TRBV7-6 CASSPNGNTEAFF TGTGCCAGCAGCCCCAACGGGAACACTGAAGCTTTCTTT
- - TRBJ2-3 TRBV19 CASRARGSGTDTQYF TGTGCCAGTAGGGCACGGGGATCCGGCACAGATACGCAGTATTTT
- - TRBJ2-7 TRBV5-4 CASSPGARGLYEQYF TGTGCCAGCAGCCCCGGGGCCAGGGGCCTCTACGAGCAGTACTTC
- - TRBJ2-7 TRBV6-6 CASSLQGPPGYEQYF TGTGCCAGCAGCCTACAGGGCCCCCCAGGCTACGAGCAGTACTTC
- - TRBJ2-5 TRBV19 CASSNREEETQYF TGTGCCAGTAGTAACAGGGAAGAGGAGACCCAGTACTTC
- - TRBJ2-5 TRBV5-6 CASSQVTVTQYF TGTGCCAGCAGCCAAGTAACGGTGACCCAGTACTTC
TRBD1 - TRBJ1-2 TRBV10-2 CASSEPDRATNYGYTF TGCGCCAGCAGTGAGCCCGACAGGGCTACTAACTATGGCTACACCTTC
- - TRBJ1-5 TRBV5-1 CASSLGAGTSSQPQHF TGCGCCAGCAGCTTGGGGGCCGGGACTTCGAGTCAGCCCCAGCATTTT
- - TRBJ2-1 TRBV10-3 CAISEGAGSGNEQFF TGTGCCATCAGTGAGGGGGCGGGATCGGGGAATGAGCAGTTCTTC
- - TRBJ1-5 TRBV2 CASLEEIGNQPQHF TGTGCCAGCCTAGAAGAAATTGGCAATCAGCCCCAGCATTTT
- - TRBJ2-3 TRBV7-8 CASSPLWGGRPDTQYF TGTGCCAGCAGTCCTCTCTGGGGGGGCCGTCCAGATACGCAGTATTTT
- - TRBJ1-1 TRBV4-1 CASSPAGARSWFTEAFF TGCGCCAGCAGCCCCGCGGGGGCGAGGTCGTGGTTCACTGAAGCTTTCTTT
- - TRBJ2-5 TRBV7-9 CASSSRETQYF TGTGCCAGCAGCTCCAGGGAGACCCAGTACTTC
TRBD1 - TRBJ1-5 TRBV5-6 CASSLGGRQPQHF TGTGCCAGCAGCTTAGGGGGCAGACAGCCCCAGCATTTT
TRBD2 - TRBJ2-7 TRBV13 CASSLGLASTYEQYF TGTGCCAGCAGCTTGGGACTAGCGTCTACCTACGAGCAGTACTTC
TRBD2 - TRBJ2-7 TRBV7-8 CASSLPPWGSGDSYEQYF TGTGCCAGCAGCTTACCGCCGTGGGGTAGCGGGGATTCCTACGAGCAGTACTTC
- - TRBJ2-2 TRBV2 CASLGGQTNTGELFF TGTGCCAGCCTCGGGGGACAGACGAACACCGGGGAGCTGTTTTTT
TRBD2 - TRBJ2-2 TRBV5-6 CASRLLAGANTGELFF TGTGCCAGCAGATTACTAGCGGGGGCGAACACCGGGGAGCTGTTTTTT
- once TRBJ1-2 TRBV9 CASSVGLSTEGYTF TGTGCCAGCAGCGTAGGATTGTCGACGGAGGGCTACACCTTC
- - TRBJ2-7 TRBV28 CASRSGRISYEQYF TGTGCCAGCAGGAGCGGACGGATCTCCTACGAGCAGTACTTC
TRBD1 - TRBJ1-5 TRBV6-1 CASQSTGWTNQPQHF TGTGCCAGCCAATCGACAGGGTGGACCAATCAGCCCCAGCATTTT
TRBD2 - TRBJ2-7 TRBV13 CASSFSGGVYEQYF TGTGCCAGCAGCTTTAGCGGGGGGGTCTACGAGCAGTACTTC
- - TRBJ1-1 TRBV10-2 CASSRGPEAFF TGCGCCAGCAGTCGGGGTCCTGAAGCTTTCTTT
- - TRBJ1-3 TRBV9 CASSAKGGGVAGNTIYF TGTGCCAGCAGCGCCAAAGGGGGAGGGGTTGCTGGAAACACCATATATTTT
TRBD1 once TRBJ2-7 TRBV5-1 CASSSGQGRSEQYF TGCGCCAGCAGCTCCGGACAGGGGAGGTCCGAGCAGTACTTC
TRBD2 - TRBJ2-7 TRBV5-5 CASSTGLAGEYEQYF TGTGCCAGCAGCACAGGACTAGCGGGAGAGTACGAGCAGTACTTC
- - TRBJ2-7 TRBV6-1 CASSPVGLNYEQYF TGTGCCAGCAGCCCCGTGGGACTCAACTACGAGCAGTACTTC
TRBD1 - TRBJ2-7 TRBV4-1 CASSQGPPGTGGNEQYF TGCGCCAGCAGCCAAGGACCCCCCGGGACAGGGGGCAACGAGCAGTACTTC
TRBD2 - TRBJ2-1 TRBV4-1 CASSQGAGGYNEQFF TGCGCCAGCAGCCAAGGTGCGGGGGGATACAATGAGCAGTTCTTC
TRBD1 - TRBJ2-2 TRBV14 CASSLRGQGWTGELFF TGTGCCAGCAGCCTACGGGGACAGGGGTGGACCGGGGAGCTGTTTTTT
- - TRBJ2-7 TRBV28 CASSYPHSPYEQYF TGTGCCAGCAGTTACCCCCACAGCCCCTACGAGCAGTACTTC
- - TRBJ2-5 TRBV5-4 CASSLEAGVGETQYF TGTGCCAGCAGCTTGGAAGCAGGGGTGGGGGAGACCCAGTACTTC
TRBD2 - TRBJ2-5 TRBV5-1 CASSSGLAGVVETQYF TGCGCCAGCAGTTCCGGACTAGCGGGAGTGGTCGAGACCCAGTACTTC
TRBD2 once TRBJ2-1 TRBV7-8 CASSLAGIAGGLSSYNEQFF TGTGCCAGCAGCTTAGCGGGGATAGCGGGGGGCCTGAGCTCCTACAATGAGCAGTTCTTC
- - TRBJ1-5 TRBV7-8 CASSPYRDNQPQHF TGTGCCAGCAGCCCTTACAGGGACAATCAGCCCCAGCATTTT
TRBD2 - TRBJ2-5 TRBV28 CASSSLAGGRETQYF TGTGCCAGCAGTTCCCTAGCGGGAGGGCGGGAGACCCAGTACTTC
- once TRBJ1-1 TRBV28 CASIRGRGDTEAFF TGTGCCAGCATTCGCGGGCGGGGGGACACTGAAGCTTTCTTT
TRBD1 - TRBJ1-1 TRBV10-3 CATEQGVGTEAFF TGTGCCACCGAACAGGGGGTAGGCACTGAAGCTTTCTTT
TRBD2 - TRBJ2-3 TRBV5-1 CASSLRAGGTDTQYF TGCGCCAGCAGCTTGAGAGCGGGAGGCACAGATACGCAGTATTTT
- many TRBJ1-2 TRBV28 CASGGLTYGYTF TGTGCCAGCGGAGGACTGACCTATGGCTACACCTTC
TRBD1 - TRBJ2-5 TRBV6-5 CASSYGTGGETQYF TGTGCCAGCAGTTACGGGACAGGGGGAGAGACCCAGTACTTC
- - TRBJ1-1 TRBV30 CAWSYGLGTEAFF TGTGCCTGGAGTTACGGGTTAGGCACTGAAGCTTTCTTT
- few TRBJ1-2 TRBV4-1 CASSQAASTAYGYTF TGCGCCAGCAGCCAAGCAGCCTCGACAGCCTATGGCTACACCTTC
- - TRBJ1-2 TRBV28 CASTAGGSNYGYTF TGTGCCAGCACCGCGGGGGGCTCTAACTATGGCTACACCTTC
TRBD2 - TRBJ2-1 TRBV5-1 CASSFLAGTRTHNEQFF TGCGCCAGCAGCTTCCTAGCGGGGACCAGAACACACAATGAGCAGTTCTTC
TRBD1 - TRBJ2-5 TRBV15 CATSGGTGGMETQYF TGTGCCACCAGCGGGGGGACAGGGGGAATGGAGACCCAGTACTTC
- - TRBJ1-1 TRBV10-3 CAISLGQSSEAFF TGTGCCATCAGCTTAGGACAGAGCTCTGAAGCTTTCTTT
TRBD1 few TRBJ1-2 TRBV28 CATTTGGPYGYTF TGTGCCACCACGACAGGGGGCCCCTACGGCTACACCTTC
TRBD1 - TRBJ2-7 TRBV4-2 CASSQENRGPYEQYF TGTGCCAGCAGCCAAGAGAACAGGGGGCCTTACGAGCAGTACTTC
- - TRBJ2-7 TRBV28 CASRPGTDRPSSYEQYF TGTGCCAGCAGACCCGGGACCGACAGGCCTAGCTCCTACGAGCAGTACTTC
TRBD1 - TRBJ1-6 TRBV5-1 CASSLSGQGRSPLHF TGCGCCAGCAGCTTGTCGGGACAGGGCAGATCACCCCTCCACTTT